Each of the 24 T cell receptor beta chains below was sequenced from the same sample in a study of T cells in Graves' hyperthyroidism and ophthalmopathy. It was RNA transcripts that yielded the amplified TCR beta CDR3 regions. First-round RT-PCR with HTBI primers amplified the TCR CDR3 region. TCRdb re-derived calls from the multiplex PCR reads in MiXCR, one entry per CDR3 protein. The data contain some 270,000 distinct CDR3 sequences, approximately 25% of them seen just once; the ten biggest clones take up 35%. Sequencing was done on a sample of blood. The origin of the receptors is a woman between 40 and 50 years old with Graves' ophthalmopathy.

This clonotype came up many times. This chain connects TRBV19 to TRBJ2-7; 8 bases map to TRBD2. Germline values: CDR1 LNHDA, CDR2 SQIVND (reference sequence). The J segment lost 0 bases and the V segment lost 5 bases, leaving 12 bases of the junction unmatched. The CDR3 has 17 residues. Here the CDR3 reads CASSPRGSGSYSYEQYF. CDR3 nucleotides: TGTGCCAGTAGTCCCCGGGGGAGCGGGAGCTACTCCTACGAGCAGTACTTC.

This clonotype was recorded at least ten times. The V gene is TRBV12-3 or TRBV12-4, the J gene TRBJ2-5, with D possibly TRBD2 on 5 matching bases. Trimming left V 3 bases short and J 1 base short, with 12 bases between. This CDR3 contains 15 residues. The CDR3 DNA follows: TGTGCCAGCAGTTTGTCTAGCAAAAGCCAAGAGACCCAGTACTTC. Its translation is CASSLSSKSQETQYF.

J is TRBJ2-7 and V is TRBV29-1; D might be TRBD1 or TRBD2, each matching 5 bases. Germline V gene lookup returns CDR1 SQVTM and CDR2 ANQGSEA. The germline V and J ends were trimmed by 2 bases and 4 bases, with 18 bases remaining between them. This CDR3 spans 15 amino acids. This CDR3 is CSVEWASQRGYEQYF. For the CDR3, the DNA is TGCAGCGTTGAATGGGCTAGTCAGAGGGGTTACGAGCAGTACTTC.

Ten or more counts support this clonotype. The chain recombines TRBV6-5 with TRBJ2-7, with 13 bases aligning to TRBD2. In germline, CDR1 is MNHEY, CDR2 SVGAGI. V lost 9 bases, J lost 2 bases, and 1 base stayed unmatched. CDR3 length: 13 amino acids. The CDR3 reads CASTSGRAYEQYF. DNA of the CDR3: TGTGCCAGTACTAGCGGGAGGGCCTACGAGCAGTACTTC.

This clonotype has a count of ten or more. The gene calls are TRBV19 and TRBJ1-5; the D gene is possibly TRBD1 (6 bases). Germline V CDR1 and CDR2: LNHDA, SQIVND (reference sequence). The CDR3 consists of 15 residues. V was shortened by 6 bases and J by 1 base, with 13 bases between the two germline ends. CDR3 in DNA: TGTGCCAGTAGAGACACAGGGAGAAGCAATCAGCCCCAGCATTTT. It is translated as CASRDTGRSNQPQHF.

Many counts were recorded for this clonotype. CDR3 sequence reads: CASTQSGSAGTQYF. DNA of the CDR3: TGTGCCAGCACCCAGAGCGGGAGCGCGGGGACCCAGTACTTC. The chain combines TRBV6-5 with TRBJ2-5, with 8 bases aligning to TRBD2. The CDR3 covers 14 residues. V gave up 7 bases and J gave up 7 bases; unmatched junction bases: 11. The germline V gene encodes CDR1 MNHEY and CDR2 SVGAGI.

The chain employs TRBV5-1 and TRBJ2-7; 11 bases are a match to TRBD1. The CDR3 consists of 16 residues. The J segment lost 2 bases and the V segment lost 7 bases, leaving 11 bases of the junction unmatched. Germline V gene lookup returns CDR1 SGHRS and CDR2 YFSETQ. This CDR3 reads CASFPGTGGLAYEQYF. In DNA form, the CDR3 reads TGCGCCAGCTTTCCGGGGACAGGGGGGCTTGCCTACGAGCAGTACTTC.

This clonotype was observed a single time. The chain joins TRBV10-3 to TRBJ2-5, with 9 bases that match TRBD2. Germline CDR1 ENHRY, CDR2 SYGVKD. With V trimmed by 10 bases and J by 2 bases, 8 bases remained unmatched. This CDR3 has 14 amino acids. The CDR3 sequence: CATLAGAKQETQYF. CDR3 nucleotide sequence: TGTGCCACCTTAGCGGGGGCTAAACAAGAGACCCAGTACTTC.

The sample holds a few counts of this clonotype. The chain employs TRBV12-3 or TRBV12-4 and TRBJ2-7; weak D call: TRBD1 (6 bases). Trimming cost V 3 bases and J 4 bases, with 10 bases left between them. The CDR3 contains 13 residues. The CDR3 sequence: CASSLWGRYEQYF. Here the CDR3 DNA reads TGTGCCAGCAGTTTGTGGGGGCGGTACGAGCAGTACTTC.

This chain joins TRBV20-1 and TRBJ1-5, with 7 bases fitting TRBD1. V shed 3 bases, J shed 2 bases, and the junction held 4 bases outside the gene matches. Germline V CDR1 and CDR2: DFQATT, SNEGSKA (reference sequence). The CDR3 is 14 amino acids. CDR3 coding DNA: TGCAGTGCTAGCGACAGGGCAGGCAATCAGCCCCAGCATTTT. Its translation: CSASDRAGNQPQHF.

At least ten counts were recorded for this clonotype. This rearrangement joins TRBV12-3 or TRBV12-4 to TRBJ1-1, with D possibly matching TRBD1 (5 bases). The CDR3 consists of 13 residues. V was pared by 4 bases and J by 1 base, with 7 bases between. The CDR3 loop is CASSSTGNTEAFF. CDR3 DNA sequence: TGTGCCAGCAGTTCCACAGGGAACACTGAAGCTTTCTTT.

This clonotype has ten or more counts. The gene calls are TRBV11-2 and TRBJ1-5, with 8 nucleotides matching TRBD1. V was clipped by 5 bases and J by 0 bases; unmatched bases: 9. In germline, CDR1 is SGHAT, CDR2 FQNNGV. The CDR3 length is 17 residues. The CDR3 DNA sequence: TGTGCCAGCAGCGTCCGGACAGGGCTCGGTAGCAATCAGCCCCAGCATTTT. Protein product: CASSVRTGLGSNQPQHF.

This clonotype occurred many times. This chain connects TRBV20-1 to TRBJ1-3; D is perhaps TRBD1 (5 bases). This CDR3 spans 15 amino acids. In germline, CDR1 is DFQATT, CDR2 SNEGSKA (reference sequence). V lost 5 bases, J lost 4 bases, and 18 bases lay in between. The CDR3 DNA reads TGCAGTGCTGGGGCCGGGACCTCGGCGGGAAACACCATATATTTT. It yields the protein CSAGAGTSAGNTIYF.

There are many counts of this clonotype. This rearrangement joins TRBV5-1 to TRBJ2-2; 8 nucleotides line up with TRBD1. This CDR3 is 16 amino acids long. Germline-derived CDR1 and CDR2 are SGHRS and YFSETQ. With V trimmed by 2 bases and J by 3 bases, 6 bases remained unmatched. The CDR3 bases are TGCGCCAGCAGCTTAACCGGGACAGGATACACCGGGGAGCTGTTTTTT. Encoded protein: CASSLTGTGYTGELFF.

This clonotype has at least ten counts. The chain uses TRBV6-5 and TRBJ2-7; 8 nucleotides agree with TRBD2. Looked up from germline, CDR1 is MNHEY and CDR2 is SVGAGI. The CDR3 covers 14 residues. Trimming at V came to 6 bases and at J to 3 bases, leaving 7 bases not matched to a gene. The CDR3 spells CASRGPGLVYEQYF. The CDR3 nucleotides read TGTGCCAGCAGGGGGCCGGGACTAGTCTACGAGCAGTACTTC.

At least ten counts were recorded for this clonotype. The rearrangement links TRBV11-2 to TRBJ1-1, with TRBD1 matching over 7 bases. The CDR3 extends over 14 amino acids. V was clipped by 7 bases and J by 11 bases; unmatched bases: 16. Germline V gene data show CDR1 as SGHAT and CDR2 as FQNNGV. In DNA, the CDR3 is TGTGCCAGCAAAGGGACAGCGGCTGGCGGTAATGCTTTCTTT. Its protein is CASKGTAAGGNAFF.

This clonotype was detected many times. This chain connects TRBV29-1 to TRBJ1-2; no reliable D call. The CDR3 sequence is 15 residues long. In germline, CDR1 is SQVTM, CDR2 ANQGSEA. The V and J ends lost 3 bases and 0 bases respectively, with 14 bases between them. CDR3 in DNA: TGCAGCGTTGATGTCAGCGGGTTCGCTAACTATGGCTACACCTTC. Encoded protein: CSVDVSGFANYGYTF.

This clonotype was seen repeatedly, ten times or more. This chain links TRBV5-1 with TRBJ2-7; D is uncertain. CDR1 is SGHRS and CDR2 is YFSETQ in the germline V gene. Between the trimmed V and J ends, which lost 5 bases and 0 bases, there was a span of 12 bases. The CDR3 spans 14 residues. The CDR3 DNA follows: TGCGCCAGCAGACTTTGGCGGAGCTCCTACGAGCAGTACTTC. Translated: CASRLWRSSYEQYF. Supplemented by reference TRBV5-1 and TRBJ2-7, the full variable domain reads KAGVTQTPRYLIKTRGQQVTLSCSPISGHRSVSWYQQTPGQGLQFLFEYFSETQRNKGNFPGRFSGRQFSNSRSEMNVSTLELGDSALYLCASRLWRSSYEQYFGPGTRLTVT.

This clonotype has a count of ten or more. This sequence joins TRBV6-1 and TRBJ2-1, with D perhaps assigned TRBD1 or TRBD2 (5 bases each). Trimming cost V 2 bases and J 11 bases, with 19 bases left between them. There are 15 residues in the CDR3. Germline CDR1 reads MNHNS; CDR2 reads SASEGT. CDR3 sequence (DNA): TGTGCCAGCAGTGAAAGGGGCAGGGCGGGTCCGCAGCAGTTCTTC. Its protein product is CASSERGRAGPQQFF.

The rearrangement uses TRBV24-1 and TRBJ2-6; 8 bases map to TRBD1. The CDR3 consists of 19 residues. CDR1 is KGHDR, CDR2 SFDVKD, per germline. With 11 bases clipped from V and 4 bases from J, the junction kept 21 bases outside the gene matches. Written as DNA, the CDR3 is TGTGCCAGCAGGCGAGGACAGGGAACTATCGTCTTCGGGGCCAACGTCCTGACTTTC. Translating gives CASRRGQGTIVFGANVLTF.

This clonotype was found many times. J is TRBJ2-5 and V is TRBV6-5; weak D call: TRBD1 (6 bases). V was pared by 4 bases and J by 2 bases, with 8 bases between. In germline, CDR1 is MNHEY, CDR2 SVGAGI. The CDR3 spans 13 residues. Here the CDR3 DNA reads TGTGCCAGCAGTTTACAGGGTCAAGAGACCCAGTACTTC. As protein: CASSLQGQETQYF.

This clonotype was seen ten or more times. This chain joins TRBV12-3 or TRBV12-4 and TRBJ1-1; D is undetermined. Trimming took 3 bases from V and 3 from J, leaving 8 bases between them. There are 13 residues in the CDR3. Here the CDR3 DNA reads TGTGCCAGCAGTTTTTCTCTAGACACTGAAGCTTTCTTT. This encodes CASSFSLDTEAFF.

This clonotype was seen many times. This chain connects TRBV28 to TRBJ1-2, with D perhaps matching TRBD1 (5 bases). The V end lost 8 bases, the J end lost 4 bases, and 17 bases lay between the germline ends. The CDR3 has 14 amino acids. CDR1 is MDHEN and CDR2 is SYDVKM in the germline V gene. The CDR3 spells CASLEQGISYGYTF. The CDR3, as DNA: TGTGCCAGCTTAGAGCAGGGAATCAGCTATGGCTACACCTTC.

In this sample, this clonotype turned up many times. This chain connects TRBV7-3 to TRBJ2-7, with 10 bases matching TRBD2. Losses at the gene ends were 3 bases for V and 5 bases for J; bases not matched to a gene: 7. Looked up from germline, CDR1 is SGHTA and CDR2 is FQGTGA. CDR3 length equals 15 residues. The CDR3 spells CASSFRPSGSDEQYF. CDR3 in DNA: TGTGCCAGCAGCTTCCGTCCTAGCGGGAGTGACGAGCAGTACTTC. Full variable domain (rest looked up from reference TRBV7-3 and TRBJ2-7): GAGVSQTPSNKVTEKGKYVELRCDPISGHTALYWYRQSLGQGPEFLIYFQGTGAADDSGLPNDRFFAVRPEGSVSTLKIQRTERGDSAVYLCASSFRPSGSDEQYFGPGTRLTVT.